This T cell receptor (beta chain) came from a study of blood T cell repertoires in COVID-19 (dated by TCRdb to the early 2020s). Concerning the study at large: The collaborator samples originated in the United States, Italy and Spain and spanned the acute and convalescent phases of COVID-19. Where available, HLA class I and class II types were obtained from metadata supplied by the sample provider rather than from assay-based typing. The sample metadata nearly always contained a de-identified subject ID, COVID-19 status, age in years and sex. Samples were obtained from the ongoing ImmuneRACE study (first 160 participants) and from over 1,000 subjects provided by 6 global collaborators. The dataset comprised deeply sampled blood TCRbeta repertoires from subjects exposed to, actively infected with, or recovered from COVID-19. The repertoires were released in a freely available public database meant as a resource for research on the immune response to SARS-CoV-2. The material from the prospective study consisted of cDNA or gDNA derived from T cells, B-cell-depleted T cells, or PBMCs.

TCRbeta CDR3 regions were amplified from genomic DNA by means of the immunoSEQ Assay, a bias-controlled multiplex PCR. The study's own analysis went as follows. Within the assay, amplification of reference gene primers was used to estimate how many nucleated cells each sample contained. Sequence reads were collapsed and filtered to measure the absolute abundance of every unique TCRbeta CDR3 rearrangement. For each sample, productive Simpson clonality was calculated by taking the square root of Simpson's diversity index across productive rearrangements. TCRdb re-hosts the immuneACCESS table, in-frame sequences only. Its copies lack some clones; in the studies checked, an unresolved V gene accounts for under half of them, and the cause for the rest is not known. V and J calls and clone size are given by that table; D and trimming were obtained from the DNA. Counted in this sample were approximately 140,000 clones; 65% to 85% of them appeared once. Together, the top ten hold less than 6% of the sample.

What the research found in general, with its limitations: How much clinical and demographic metadata was included differed by source and by participant, and the metadata was provided uncurated.

Participants in the prospective study were aged roughly 18 to 90 years, lived in about two dozen United States geographic areas, and enrolled through a virtual design. Cohort assignment in the prospective study relied on participant-reported clinical history from a screening survey and a study questionnaire. Exposed participants were defined as having been in contact with someone with a PCR-confirmed or clinician-diagnosed COVID-19 case within 2 weeks of study entry. In the prospective study, whole blood, serum and a nasopharyngeal or oropharyngeal swab were collected from each participant by mobile phlebotomists. Additional blood draws and questionnaires over a 2-month period could optionally be provided by prospective study participants. Blood samples from the prospective study were shipped frozen or at room temperature prior to DNA extraction. From the cysteine through the phenylalanine, the CDR3 covers 17 amino acids. CDR3 DNA only is kept here, 51 bases in frame from base 1. V has 0 bases trimmed and J has 1 base trimmed; junction bases matching no gene number 7. The germline V gene sets CDR1 to ENHRY and CDR2 to SYGVKD.

As concerns this clone: Its cognate antigen has yet to be identified. Per-base qualities were not stored, and no clone one base away is much larger.

The specimen was PBMCs or T cells enriched from blood (not recorded which). The sequence was collected from a woman aged 50 to 65 who had been exposed to COVID-19. The V gene is TRBV10-3 and the J gene is TRBJ2-7; 9 bases in the junction line up with TRBD1. The nucleotide sequence reads TGTGCCATCAGTGAGTCTCCGGGACAGGGCAGGTCCTACGAGCAGTACTTC. Its coded protein is CAISESPGQGRSYEQYF.